This T cell receptor (beta chain) was identified in a study of shared clonotypes between healthy human individuals. The data were produced by immunoSEQ multiplex PCR, yet TCRdb's version contains in-frame clones alone and is incomplete. The sample comprises under 600,000 clones, almost 80% of which are singletons, and roughly an eighth rests with the top ten. This clonotype was obtained from a woman aged 40 to 50 in good health. Some clones in this sample may be carry-over from other donors' samples. The source material was PBMCs.

The CDR3 DNA is TGTGCCAGCAGATGGGGCCGGGGACCCAACGTTATGAACACCATATATTTT. It specifies CASRWGRGPNVMNTIYF. The V gene is TRBV28, the J gene TRBJ1-3; perhaps TRBD1 as D (5 bases). Germline CDR1 MDHEN, CDR2 SYDVKM. The CDR3 is 17 residues long. V was trimmed by 6 bases and J by 7 bases, leaving 25 bases between them. Full variable domain (missing parts from reference TRBV28 and TRBJ1-3): DVKVTQSSRYLVKRTGEKVFLECVQDMDHENMFWYRQDPGLGLRLIYFSYDVKMKEKGDIPEGYSVSREKKERFSLILESASTNQTSMYLCASRWGRGPNVMNTIYFGEGSWLTVV.